A single sample is the source of the 15 T cell receptor beta chains below, sequenced in a study of T cell repertoires in cytomegalovirus infection. The antigens these receptors bind are not known. Using its own MiXCR run on the reads, TCRdb lists one record per CDR3 protein. The sample shows around 340,000 distinct CDR3 sequences, approximately 32% of them seen only once. The source material was cultured PBMCs, sampled from culture after CMV antigen stimulation. The receptors were sampled from a human donor in good health (CMV status not recorded). Some clones in this sample may be carry-over from other donors' samples.

This clonotype appeared a few times. The chain employs TRBV7-8 and TRBJ2-3; D is possibly TRBD2 (6 bases). The CDR3 has 12 amino acids. From germline, CDR1 is SGHVS and CDR2 FQNEAQ. V dropped 0 bases and J dropped 8 bases, with 6 bases sitting between them. The CDR3 protein is CASSLAGGTQYF. DNA of the CDR3: TGTGCCAGCAGCTTAGCGGGAGGTACGCAGTATTTT.

The table lists this clonotype with a few counts. The chain carries TRBV7-3 and TRBJ2-1; the match to TRBD2 covers 9 bases. CDR1 is SGHTA and CDR2 is FQGTGA in the germline V gene. CDR3 size: 13 residues. V was clipped by 5 bases and J by 9 bases; unmatched bases: 5. CDR3 sequence: CASSPGLASEQFF. The CDR3 DNA reads as TGTGCCAGCAGCCCGGGACTAGCCAGTGAGCAGTTCTTC.

The gene calls are TRBV27 and TRBJ1-2, with D uncertain. The CDR3 consists of 16 residues. The germline V gene has CDR1 MNHEY and CDR2 SMNVEV (reference sequence). The V and J ends lost 4 bases and 0 bases respectively, with 15 bases between them. Here the CDR3 DNA reads TGTGCCAGCAGTTCACATAGACACCGACCTAACTATGGCTACACCTTC. Protein product: CASSSHRHRPNYGYTF.

The gene calls are TRBV19 and TRBJ1-1, with TRBD1 matching over 7 bases. There are 14 residues in the CDR3. Germline values: CDR1 LNHDA, CDR2 SQIVND (reference sequence). Unmatched junction bases numbered 8, after V lost 6 bases and J lost 4 bases. For the CDR3, the DNA is TGTGCCAGTAGCGTCCAGGGGGTTGGCACTGAAGCTTTCTTT. It is translated as CASSVQGVGTEAFF.

The rearrangement links TRBV19 to TRBJ2-2, with 7 nucleotides matching TRBD2. The germline V gene has CDR1 LNHDA and CDR2 SQIVND (reference sequence). After removal of 7 bases from V and 0 bases from J, the junction contained 11 bases not matched to a gene. This CDR3 has 17 residues. The chain's CDR3 is CASTRKPGTTNTGELFF. The DNA of the CDR3 is TGTGCCAGTACTCGGAAACCAGGGACTACGAACACCGGGGAGCTGTTTTTT.

The V call is TRBV4-1, the J call TRBJ2-1, with D maybe TRBD2 (6 bases). The CDR3 runs 15 residues. With 4 bases removed from V and 0 bases from J, the gap between germline ends came to 10 bases. Germline CDR1 and CDR2: MGHRA and YSYEKL. The CDR3 reads CASSPGESSYNEQFF. CDR3 DNA sequence: TGCGCCAGCAGCCCGGGGGAGAGCTCCTACAATGAGCAGTTCTTC.

This clonotype was observed a handful of times. The chain joins TRBV10-3 to TRBJ1-1; 9 bases are shared with TRBD1. CDR1 ENHRY and CDR2 SYGVKD come from the germline V gene. This CDR3 contains 11 residues. After removal of 3 bases from V and 11 bases from J, the junction contained 1 base not matched to a gene. In nucleotides, the CDR3 is TGTGCCATCAGTGAAGGGACAGGGGCTTTCTTT. It codes for CAISEGTGAFF.

This clonotype has just one count. The chain uses TRBV20-1 and TRBJ1-1; weak D call: TRBD1 (6 bases). V shed 4 bases and J shed 4 bases, with 16 bases lying between them. This CDR3 comprises 14 residues. Germline V gene lookup returns CDR1 DFQATT and CDR2 SNEGSKA (reference sequence). CDR3 DNA: TGCAGTGCTAAAGGGGGGGGCGGTGGCACTGAAGCTTTCTTT. Translated, it gives CSAKGGGGGTEAFF.

The chain carries TRBV19 and TRBJ1-2; D ambiguous. The length of the CDR3 is 12 residues. Germline lookup yields CDR1 LNHDA and CDR2 SQIVND (reference sequence). V was clipped by 7 bases and J by 4 bases, with 10 bases between them. The CDR3 sequence is CASTESGYGYTF. CDR3 nucleotide sequence: TGTGCCAGTACGGAATCGGGCTATGGCTACACCTTC.

The chain links TRBV27 to TRBJ2-5, with 8 bases fitting TRBD1. Trimming at V came to 3 bases and at J to 4 bases, leaving 4 bases not matched to a gene. From germline, CDR1 is MNHEY and CDR2 SMNVEV (reference sequence). CDR3 length: 14 residues. CDR3 sequence: CASSFWDRSETQYF. The CDR3 coding sequence is TGTGCCAGCAGTTTTTGGGACAGGTCAGAGACCCAGTACTTC.

As to this clonotype: Compared with germline, one end of the junction differs, possibly owing to a read error. The rearrangement joins TRBV7-9 to TRBJ1-2; D might be TRBD1 (6 bases). The CDR3 has 14 amino acids. CDR1 and CDR2 (germline): SEHNR, FQNEAQ (reference sequence). CDR3 region: CASSPFQGNSGYTF. The CDR3 coding sequence is TGTGCCAGCAGCCCCTTTCAGGGGAACTCTGGCTACACCTTC.

V usage is TRBV27 and J usage is TRBJ2-7; D remains ambiguous. Per the germline V gene, CDR1 is MNHEY and CDR2 is SMNVEV (reference sequence). The germline V and J ends were trimmed by 8 bases and 0 bases, with 14 bases remaining between them. The CDR3 covers 14 residues. CDR3 DNA: TGTGCCAGCGGAGCGTGGGGAAGCTCCTACGAGCAGTACTTC. Its protein is CASGAWGSSYEQYF.

The V call is TRBV7-2, the J call TRBJ2-2; D uncertain. The CDR3 contains 13 residues. The ends were cut back, 6 bases at V and 4 bases at J, with 9 bases in the middle. The germline gives CDR1 SGHTA, CDR2 FQGNSA. CDR3 protein: CASRQAGTGELFF. The CDR3 nucleotides are TGTGCCAGCAGACAAGCCGGCACCGGGGAGCTGTTTTTT.

The J gene is TRBJ2-5, the V gene TRBV6-2 or TRBV6-3; D remains ambiguous. In germline, CDR1 is MNHEY, CDR2 SVGEGT. Trimming took 8 bases from V and 5 from J, leaving 9 bases between them. The CDR3 loop spans 11 amino acids. The CDR3 loop reads CASSTFETQYF. CDR3 sequence (DNA): TGTGCCAGCTCGACCTTCGAGACCCAGTACTTC.

The chain links TRBV11-3 to TRBJ1-1; D is uncertain. This CDR3 comprises 12 residues. V lost 4 bases to trimming and J lost 3 bases, with 6 bases between them. CDR1 SGHNT and CDR2 YENEEA come from the germline V gene. CDR3 sequence: CASSSPDTEAFF. CDR3 nucleotide sequence: TGTGCCAGCAGCTCCCCTGACACTGAAGCTTTCTTT.